This T cell receptor (beta chain) was profiled in a study of T cells in Graves' hyperthyroidism and ophthalmopathy. For the study at large: Peripheral blood sampling occurred at initial diagnosis, before any treatment.

Per germline, CDR1 SGHRS and CDR2 YFSETQ. CDR3 length equals 14 residues. As to this clonotype: Relative to the germline gene, one junction end is altered; a read error may explain this.

Template material for amplifying TCR beta CDR3 regions consisted of RNA transcripts. Researchers ran a first-round RT-PCR on the TCR CDR3 using the HTBI primer set. Each CDR3 protein gets one entry after TCRdb re-called the multiplex PCR reads with MiXCR. The sample consists of about 600,000 distinct CDR3 sequences, approximately 16% of them appearing once. Each ophthalmopathy patient scored at least 3 on the Clinical Activity Score and at least 4 on NOSPECS grade, with duration under 3 months. Clinical symptoms, serum thyroxine, TRAb, thyroid ultrasound and orbital computed tomography informed diagnoses.

The clonotype comes from a woman aged 40 to 50 with Graves' ophthalmopathy. The genes are TRBV5-1 and TRBJ2-2, with 8 bases that match TRBD1. The specimen sequenced was blood. The CDR3 loop is CASRTGAPTGELFF. As DNA, the CDR3 is TGCGCCAGCAGGACAGGGGCGCCCACCGGAGAGCTGTTTTTT.